What follows are 2 T cell receptor beta chains derived from one specimen sequenced in a study of shared clonotypes between healthy human individuals. Here immunoSEQ multiplex PCR was the method, and the copy in TCRdb shows in-frame clones only, minus some. The repertoire holds roughly 2.5 million clones, with around 90% as singletons. Sequenced input: naive CD4+ T cells sorted from blood. Documented subset: CD45RA+ positively selected. Receptors originate from a man aged 18 to 29 in good health.

The rearrangement uses TRBV5-1 and TRBJ2-4, with D perhaps matching TRBD1 or TRBD2 (5 bases each). From germline, CDR1 is SGHRS and CDR2 YFSETQ. The CDR3 extends over 13 amino acids. The V end lost 0 bases, the J end lost 6 bases, and 7 bases lay between the germline ends. The DNA of the CDR3 is TGCGCCAGCAGCTTGGTTGGGGGAAACATTCAGTACTTC. Encoded protein: CASSLVGGNIQYF.

A remark on this clone: Other DNA sequences in the sample encode the same CDR3. This sequence joins TRBV5-4 and TRBJ2-3; D possibly corresponds to TRBD2 (5 bases). CDR1 is SGHNT, CDR2 YYREEE, per germline (reference sequence). The CDR3 loop spans 12 amino acids. V was trimmed by 3 bases and J by 5 bases, leaving 7 bases between them. As DNA, the CDR3 is TGTGCCAGCAGCTCCGAGGGAGATACGCAGTATTTT. It specifies CASSSEGDTQYF.